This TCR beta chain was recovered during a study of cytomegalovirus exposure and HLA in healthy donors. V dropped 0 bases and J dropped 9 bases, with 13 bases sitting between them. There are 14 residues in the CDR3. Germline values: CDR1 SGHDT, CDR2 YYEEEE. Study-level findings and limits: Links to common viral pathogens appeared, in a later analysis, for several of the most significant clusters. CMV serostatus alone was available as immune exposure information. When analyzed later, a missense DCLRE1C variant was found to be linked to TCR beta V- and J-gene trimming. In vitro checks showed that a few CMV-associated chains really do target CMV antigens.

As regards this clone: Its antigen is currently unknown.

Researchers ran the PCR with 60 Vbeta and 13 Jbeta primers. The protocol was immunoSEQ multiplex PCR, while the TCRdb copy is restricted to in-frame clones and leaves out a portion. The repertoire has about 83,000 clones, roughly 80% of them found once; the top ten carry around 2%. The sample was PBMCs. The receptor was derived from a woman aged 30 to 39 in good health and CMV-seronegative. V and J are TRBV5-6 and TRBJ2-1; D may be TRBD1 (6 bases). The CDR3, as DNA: TGTGCCAGCAGCTTGGAGGGGGTTATGGGTGAGCAGTTCTTC. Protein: CASSLEGVMGEQFF.